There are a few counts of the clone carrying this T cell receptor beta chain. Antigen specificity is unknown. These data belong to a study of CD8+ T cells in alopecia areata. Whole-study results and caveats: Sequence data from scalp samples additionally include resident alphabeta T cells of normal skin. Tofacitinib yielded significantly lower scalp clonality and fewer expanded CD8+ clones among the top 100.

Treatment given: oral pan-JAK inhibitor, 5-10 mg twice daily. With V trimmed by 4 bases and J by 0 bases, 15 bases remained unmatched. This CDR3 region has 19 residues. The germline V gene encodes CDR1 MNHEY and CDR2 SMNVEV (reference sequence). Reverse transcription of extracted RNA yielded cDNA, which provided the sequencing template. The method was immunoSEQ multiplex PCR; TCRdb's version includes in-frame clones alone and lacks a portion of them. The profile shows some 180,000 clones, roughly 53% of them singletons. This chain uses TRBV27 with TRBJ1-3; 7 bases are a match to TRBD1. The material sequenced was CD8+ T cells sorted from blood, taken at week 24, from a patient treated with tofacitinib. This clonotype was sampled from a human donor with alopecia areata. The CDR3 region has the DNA TGTGCCAGCAGTTACGGAGTCCGGACAGGCTGGAGCTCTGGAAACACCATATATTTT. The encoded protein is CASSYGVRTGWSSGNTIYF.